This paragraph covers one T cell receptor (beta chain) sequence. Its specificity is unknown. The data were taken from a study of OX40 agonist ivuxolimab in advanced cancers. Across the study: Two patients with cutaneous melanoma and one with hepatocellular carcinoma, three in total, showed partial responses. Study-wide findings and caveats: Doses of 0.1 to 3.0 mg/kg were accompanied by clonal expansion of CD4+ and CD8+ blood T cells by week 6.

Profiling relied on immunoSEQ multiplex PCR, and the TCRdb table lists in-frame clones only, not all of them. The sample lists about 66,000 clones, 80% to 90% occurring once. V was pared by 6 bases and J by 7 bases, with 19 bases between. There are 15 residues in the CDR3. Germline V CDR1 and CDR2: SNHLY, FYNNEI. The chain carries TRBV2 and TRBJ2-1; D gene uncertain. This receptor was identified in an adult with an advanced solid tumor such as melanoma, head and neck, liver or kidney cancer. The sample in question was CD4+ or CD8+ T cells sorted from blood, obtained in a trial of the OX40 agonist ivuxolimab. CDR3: CASRNGQDRRNEQFF. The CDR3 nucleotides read TGTGCCAGCAGAAATGGGCAGGATCGGCGGAATGAGCAGTTCTTC.